This T cell receptor (beta chain) is drawn from a study of shared clonotypes between healthy human individuals. With V trimmed by 9 bases and J by 5 bases, 9 bases remained unmatched. Germline CDR1 reads MNHNS; CDR2 reads SASEGT. CDR3 length: 14 residues. Study-wide results and caveats: Compared with memory subsets, naive subsets generally had larger estimated richness.

This clone was detected only once. What it binds is not known. Clones were read by immunoSEQ multiplex PCR, and TCRdb kept only the in-frame ones, dropping some. The table records a few million clones, almost 96% of them present only once. The rearrangement links TRBV6-1 to TRBJ2-5, with 10 bases lining up with TRBD2. The TCR was taken from a man younger than 30 in good health. Sequenced: naive CD4+ T cells sorted from blood. The subset here: CD45RA+ positively selected. The CDR3 region has the DNA TGTGCCAGTAAACAAGCGGGAGGGGGGGAGACCCAGTACTTC. It codes for CASKQAGGGETQYF.